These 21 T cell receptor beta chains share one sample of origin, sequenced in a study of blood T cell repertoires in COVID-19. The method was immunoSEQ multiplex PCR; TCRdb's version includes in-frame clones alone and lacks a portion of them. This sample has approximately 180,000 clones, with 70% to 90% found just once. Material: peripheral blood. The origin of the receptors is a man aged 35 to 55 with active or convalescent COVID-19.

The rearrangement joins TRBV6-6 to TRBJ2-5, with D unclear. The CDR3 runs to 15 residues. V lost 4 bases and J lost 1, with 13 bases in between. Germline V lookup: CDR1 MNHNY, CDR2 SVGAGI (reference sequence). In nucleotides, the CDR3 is TGTGCCAGCAGTTTGTATTCAGGCCCCCAAGAGACCCAGTACTTC. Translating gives CASSLYSGPQETQYF.

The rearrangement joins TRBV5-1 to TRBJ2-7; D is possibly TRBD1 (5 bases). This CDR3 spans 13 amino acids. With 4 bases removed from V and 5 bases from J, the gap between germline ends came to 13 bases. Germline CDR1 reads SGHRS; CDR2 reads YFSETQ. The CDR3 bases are TGCGCCAGCAGCGGTACGGACATTAACGAGCAGTACTTC. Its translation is CASSGTDINEQYF.

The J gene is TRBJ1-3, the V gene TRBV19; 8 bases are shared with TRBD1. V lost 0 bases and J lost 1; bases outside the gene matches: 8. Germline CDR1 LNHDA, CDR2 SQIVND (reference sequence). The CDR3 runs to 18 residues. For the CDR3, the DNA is TGTGCCAGTAGTATAGATCATCGGCGGACAGGGTCTGGAAACACCATATATTTT. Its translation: CASSIDHRRTGSGNTIYF.

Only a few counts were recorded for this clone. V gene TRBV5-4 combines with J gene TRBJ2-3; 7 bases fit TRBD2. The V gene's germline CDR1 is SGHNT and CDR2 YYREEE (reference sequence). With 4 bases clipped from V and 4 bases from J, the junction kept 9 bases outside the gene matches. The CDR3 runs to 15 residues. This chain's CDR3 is CASSLAGLAADTQYF. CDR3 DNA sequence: TGTGCCAGCAGCCTGGCGGGGCTAGCGGCAGATACGCAGTATTTT. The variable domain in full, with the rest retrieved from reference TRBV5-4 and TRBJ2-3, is ETGVTQSPTHLIKTRGQQVTLRCSSQSGHNTVSWYQQALGQGPQFIFQYYREEENGRGNFPPRFSGLQFPNYSSELNVNALELDDSALYLCASSLAGLAADTQYFGPGTRLTVL.

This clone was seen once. The CDR3 reads CASSLWQINYGYTF. The CDR3 coding sequence is TGTGCCAGCAGCTTATGGCAGATTAACTATGGCTACACCTTC. The chain has TRBV7-2 and TRBJ1-2; D gene uncertain. Per germline, CDR1 SGHTA and CDR2 FQGNSA. The V and J ends lost 2 bases and 1 base respectively, with 8 bases between them. CDR3 length: 14 residues.

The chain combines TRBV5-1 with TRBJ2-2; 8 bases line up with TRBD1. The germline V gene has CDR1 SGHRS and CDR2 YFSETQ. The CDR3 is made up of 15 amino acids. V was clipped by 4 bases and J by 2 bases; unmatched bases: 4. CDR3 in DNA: TGCGCCAGCAGCCCAGGACAGGGAAACACCGGGGAGCTGTTTTTT. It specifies CASSPGQGNTGELFF.

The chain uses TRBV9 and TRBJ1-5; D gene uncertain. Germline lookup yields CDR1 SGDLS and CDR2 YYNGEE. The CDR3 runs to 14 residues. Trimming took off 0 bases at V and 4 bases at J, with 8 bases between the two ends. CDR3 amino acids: CASSVGYGNQPQHF. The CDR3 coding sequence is TGTGCCAGCAGCGTAGGATACGGGAATCAGCCCCAGCATTTT.

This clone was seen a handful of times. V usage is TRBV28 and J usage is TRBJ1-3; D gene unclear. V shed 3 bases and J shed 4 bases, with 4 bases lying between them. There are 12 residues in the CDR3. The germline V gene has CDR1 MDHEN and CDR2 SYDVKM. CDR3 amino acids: CASSFQGNTIYF. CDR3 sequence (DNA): TGTGCCAGCAGTTTCCAGGGAAACACCATATATTTT. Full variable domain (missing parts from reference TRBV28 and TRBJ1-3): DVKVTQSSRYLVKRTGEKVFLECVQDMDHENMFWYRQDPGLGLRLIYFSYDVKMKEKGDIPEGYSVSREKKERFSLILESASTNQTSMYLCASSFQGNTIYFGEGSWLTVV.

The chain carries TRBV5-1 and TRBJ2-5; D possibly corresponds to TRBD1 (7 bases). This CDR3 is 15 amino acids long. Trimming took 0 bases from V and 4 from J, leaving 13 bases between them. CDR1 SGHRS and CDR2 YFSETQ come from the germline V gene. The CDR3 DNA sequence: TGCGCCAGCAGCTTGGCAGGGGGACTGGGAGAGACCCAGTACTTC. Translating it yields CASSLAGGLGETQYF.

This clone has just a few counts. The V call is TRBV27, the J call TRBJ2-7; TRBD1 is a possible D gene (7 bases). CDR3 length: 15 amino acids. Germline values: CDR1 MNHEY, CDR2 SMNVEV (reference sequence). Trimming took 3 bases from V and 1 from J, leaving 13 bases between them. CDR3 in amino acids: CASSLSRGRSYEQYF. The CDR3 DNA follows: TGTGCCAGCAGTTTGTCCAGGGGGAGGTCCTACGAGCAGTACTTC.

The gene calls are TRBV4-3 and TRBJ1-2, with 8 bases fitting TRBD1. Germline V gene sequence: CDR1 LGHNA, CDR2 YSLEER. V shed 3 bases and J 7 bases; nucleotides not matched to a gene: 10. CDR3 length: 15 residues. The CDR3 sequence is CASSQTTGVVVGYTF. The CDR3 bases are TGCGCCAGCAGCCAGACGACAGGGGTGGTGGTTGGCTACACCTTC.

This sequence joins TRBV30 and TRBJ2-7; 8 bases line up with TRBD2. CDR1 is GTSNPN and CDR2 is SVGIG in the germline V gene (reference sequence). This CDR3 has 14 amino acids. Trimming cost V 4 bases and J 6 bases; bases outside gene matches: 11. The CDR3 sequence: CAWKRRREDLEQYF. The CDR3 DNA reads TGTGCCTGGAAACGTCGGCGGGAGGATCTCGAGCAGTACTTC.

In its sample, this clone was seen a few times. The CDR3 bases are TGTGCCAGCAGCCAAGCGAACAGTCCCTATGGCTACACCTTC. It specifies CASSQANSPYGYTF. This chain joins TRBV4-2 and TRBJ1-2, with unresolved D. The CDR3 covers 14 residues. Germline CDR1 LGHNA, CDR2 YNFKEQ. The V end lost 1 base, the J end lost 4 bases, and 10 bases lay between the germline ends.

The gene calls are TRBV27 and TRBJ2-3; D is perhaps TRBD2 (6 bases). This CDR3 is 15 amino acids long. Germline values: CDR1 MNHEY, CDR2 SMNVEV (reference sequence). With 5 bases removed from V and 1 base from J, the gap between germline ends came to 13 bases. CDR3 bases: TGTGCCAGCAGTCAAGGGCGGGGAGGCACAGATACGCAGTATTTT. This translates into CASSQGRGGTDTQYF.

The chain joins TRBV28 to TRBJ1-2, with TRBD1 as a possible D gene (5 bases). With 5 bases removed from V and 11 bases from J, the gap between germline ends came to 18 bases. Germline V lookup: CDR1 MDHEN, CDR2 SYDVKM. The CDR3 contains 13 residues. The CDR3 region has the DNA TGTGCCAGCAGTCAGGAAACAGCTGGGGGGTACACCTTC. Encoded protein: CASSQETAGGYTF.

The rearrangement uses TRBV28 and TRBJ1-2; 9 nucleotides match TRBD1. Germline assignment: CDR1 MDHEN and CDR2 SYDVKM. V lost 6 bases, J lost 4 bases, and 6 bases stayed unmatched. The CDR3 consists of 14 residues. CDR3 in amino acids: CASREQGAGYGYTF. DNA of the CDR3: TGTGCCAGCAGGGAACAGGGGGCGGGCTATGGCTACACCTTC.

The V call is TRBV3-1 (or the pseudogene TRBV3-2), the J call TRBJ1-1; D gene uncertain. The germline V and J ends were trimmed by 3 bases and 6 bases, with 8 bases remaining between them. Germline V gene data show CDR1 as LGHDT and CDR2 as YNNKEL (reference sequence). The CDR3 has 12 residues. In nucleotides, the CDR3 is TGTGCCAGCAGCCAGGCTCGGGCTGAAGCTTTCTTT. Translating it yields CASSQARAEAFF.

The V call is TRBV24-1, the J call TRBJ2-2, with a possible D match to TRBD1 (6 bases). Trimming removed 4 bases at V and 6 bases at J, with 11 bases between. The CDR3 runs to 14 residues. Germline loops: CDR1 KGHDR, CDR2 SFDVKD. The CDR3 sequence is CATSDPGQPGELFF. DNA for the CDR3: TGTGCCACCAGTGACCCTGGACAGCCCGGGGAGCTGTTTTTT.

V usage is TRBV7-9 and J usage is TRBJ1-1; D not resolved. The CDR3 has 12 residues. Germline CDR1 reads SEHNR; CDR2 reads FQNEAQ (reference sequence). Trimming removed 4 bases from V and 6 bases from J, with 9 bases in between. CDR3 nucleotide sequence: TGTGCCAGCAGCTCGAGGGCGGCTGAAGCTTTCTTT. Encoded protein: CASSSRAAEAFF.

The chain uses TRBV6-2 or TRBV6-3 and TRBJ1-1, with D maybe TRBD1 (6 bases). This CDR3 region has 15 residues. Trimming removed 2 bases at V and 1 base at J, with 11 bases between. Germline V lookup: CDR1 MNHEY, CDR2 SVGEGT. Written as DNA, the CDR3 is TGTGCCAGCAGTTACGCGCCGGGACAGAACACTGAAGCTTTCTTT. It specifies CASSYAPGQNTEAFF.

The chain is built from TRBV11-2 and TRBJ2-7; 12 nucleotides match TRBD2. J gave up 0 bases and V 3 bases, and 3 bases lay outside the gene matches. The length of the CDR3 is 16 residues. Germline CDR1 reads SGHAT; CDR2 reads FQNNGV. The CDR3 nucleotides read TGTGCCAGCAGCTTCATACTAGCGGGAGGCTCCTACGAGCAGTACTTC. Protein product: CASSFILAGGSYEQYF.